Listed below are T cell receptor beta chains from one sample, sequenced in a study of CD8+CD57+ T cells in acquired aplastic anemia. MiXCR, run by TCRdb on the reads, gives a single entry per CDR3 protein. Counted here are about 160,000 distinct CDR3 sequences, around 45% occurring once; the ten biggest clones make up 1.1%. Sequencing was performed on sorted CD4+, CD8+, or CD8+CD57+ T cells (not recorded which) from PBMCs. The receptors stem from a human donor in good health. Both conserved end residues are part of each CDR3. The D gene is left open where the match is weak. Where a row states a size, it is once, few, many or the class of an expanded clone; other rows omit it.

d_gene: TRBD1; abundance: many; j_gene: TRBJ1-2; len: 15; v_gene: TRBV7-2; CDR3aa: CASTQAGQGNYGYTF; CDR3nt: TGTGCCAGCACCCAGGCGGGACAGGGTAACTATGGCTACACCTTC
d_gene: TRBD2; abundance: .; j_gene: TRBJ2-7; len: 13; v_gene: TRBV20-1; CDR3aa: CSARELADYEQYF; CDR3nt: TGCAGTGCTAGAGAACTAGCGGACTACGAGCAGTACTTC
d_gene: .; abundance: .; j_gene: TRBJ1-1; len: 14; v_gene: TRBV19; CDR3aa: CASSIDLPGGKAFF; CDR3nt: TGTGCCAGTAGTATAGATTTACCGGGTGGAAAAGCTTTCTTT
d_gene: TRBD2; abundance: once; j_gene: TRBJ2-2; len: 15; v_gene: TRBV29-1; CDR3aa: CSVGGAGMNTGELFF; CDR3nt: TGCAGCGTTGGTGGAGCGGGGATGAACACCGGGGAGCTGTTTTTT
d_gene: TRBD1; abundance: many; j_gene: TRBJ1-5; len: 15; v_gene: TRBV25-1; CDR3aa: CASSDPGQGGQPQHF; CDR3nt: TGTGCCAGCAGTGACCCGGGACAGGGGGGTCAGCCCCAGCATTTT
d_gene: TRBD1; abundance: few; j_gene: TRBJ2-7; len: 14; v_gene: TRBV10-2; CDR3aa: CASRQTGASYEQYF; CDR3nt: TGCGCCAGCAGGCAGACAGGGGCTTCCTACGAGCAGTACTTC
d_gene: .; abundance: once; j_gene: TRBJ1-6; len: 13; v_gene: TRBV10-2; CDR3aa: CASRVVENSPLHF; CDR3nt: TGCGCCAGCAGGGTCGTTGAGAATTCACCCCTCCACTTT
d_gene: TRBD2; abundance: .; j_gene: TRBJ2-3; len: 15; v_gene: TRBV7-3; CDR3aa: CASSSGLAGNNEQYF; CDR3nt: TGTGCCAGCAGCTCCGGACTAGCGGGCAACAATGAGCAGTATTTT
d_gene: .; abundance: .; j_gene: TRBJ1-1; len: 11; v_gene: TRBV7-9; CDR3aa: CASSDGHGAFF; CDR3nt: TGTGCCAGCAGCGATGGTCACGGAGCTTTCTTT
d_gene: .; abundance: .; j_gene: TRBJ2-7; len: 16; v_gene: TRBV6-1; CDR3aa: CASRPTWWASSYEQYF; CDR3nt: TGTGCCAGCAGACCCACATGGTGGGCATCTTCCTACGAGCAGTACTTC
d_gene: .; abundance: once; j_gene: TRBJ1-2; len: 13; v_gene: TRBV2; CDR3aa: CASSDTGSPGYTF; CDR3nt: TGTGCCAGCAGTGATACAGGGTCACCTGGCTACACCTTC
d_gene: TRBD1; abundance: many; j_gene: TRBJ1-5; len: 13; v_gene: TRBV29-1; CDR3aa: CSGGTGFDQPQHF; CDR3nt: TGCAGCGGGGGGACAGGGTTCGATCAGCCCCAGCATTTT
d_gene: .; abundance: .; j_gene: TRBJ2-3; len: 16; v_gene: TRBV4-2; CDR3aa: CASSQEGTRSTDTQYF; CDR3nt: TGTGCCAGCAGCCAAGAAGGGACAAGGAGCACAGATACGCAGTATTTT